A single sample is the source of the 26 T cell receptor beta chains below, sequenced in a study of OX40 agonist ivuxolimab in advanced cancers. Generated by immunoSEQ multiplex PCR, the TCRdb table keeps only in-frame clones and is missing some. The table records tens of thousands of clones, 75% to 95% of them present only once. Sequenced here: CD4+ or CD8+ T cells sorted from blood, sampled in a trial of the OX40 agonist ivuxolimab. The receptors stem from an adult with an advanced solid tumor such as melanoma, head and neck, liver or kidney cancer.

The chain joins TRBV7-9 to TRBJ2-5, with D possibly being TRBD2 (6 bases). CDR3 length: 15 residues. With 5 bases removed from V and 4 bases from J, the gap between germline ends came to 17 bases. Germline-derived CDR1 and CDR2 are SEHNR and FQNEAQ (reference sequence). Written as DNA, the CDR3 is TGTGCCAGCAGCCCCACTCGGGGGTTCGGAGAGACCCAGTACTTC. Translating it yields CASSPTRGFGETQYF.

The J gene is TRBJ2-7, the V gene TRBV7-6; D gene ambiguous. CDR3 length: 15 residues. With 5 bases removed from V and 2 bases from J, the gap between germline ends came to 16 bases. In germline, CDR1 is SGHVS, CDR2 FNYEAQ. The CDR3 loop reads CASSPRSEGPYEQYF. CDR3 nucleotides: TGTGCCAGCAGCCCCCGGTCCGAAGGCCCCTACGAGCAGTACTTC.

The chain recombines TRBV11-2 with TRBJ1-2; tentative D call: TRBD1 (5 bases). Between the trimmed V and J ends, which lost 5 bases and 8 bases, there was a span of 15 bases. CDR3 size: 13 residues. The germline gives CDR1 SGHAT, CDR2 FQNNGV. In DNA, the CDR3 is TGTGCCAGCAGCACGACAGCTTACGGGGGCTACACCTTC. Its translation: CASSTTAYGGYTF.

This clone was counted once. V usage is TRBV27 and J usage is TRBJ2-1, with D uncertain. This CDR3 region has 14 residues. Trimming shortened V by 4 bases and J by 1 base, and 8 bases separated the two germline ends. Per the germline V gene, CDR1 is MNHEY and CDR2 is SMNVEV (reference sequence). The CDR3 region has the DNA TGTGCCAGCAGTTCTCCCCTATCCTACAATGAGCAGTTCTTC. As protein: CASSSPLSYNEQFF.

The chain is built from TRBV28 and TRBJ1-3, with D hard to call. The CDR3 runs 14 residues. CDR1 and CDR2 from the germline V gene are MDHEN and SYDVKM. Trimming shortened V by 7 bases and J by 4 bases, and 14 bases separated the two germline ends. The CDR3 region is CASNPGSYGNTIYF. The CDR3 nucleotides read TGTGCCAGCAACCCTGGCTCATACGGAAACACCATATATTTT.

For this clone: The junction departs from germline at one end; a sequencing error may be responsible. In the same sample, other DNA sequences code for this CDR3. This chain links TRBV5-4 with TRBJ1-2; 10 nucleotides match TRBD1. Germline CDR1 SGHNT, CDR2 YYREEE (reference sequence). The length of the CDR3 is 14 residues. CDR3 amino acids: CASSSKTGGDGYTF. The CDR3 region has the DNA TGCGCCAGCAGCTCCAAGACAGGGGGCGACGGCTACACCTTC.

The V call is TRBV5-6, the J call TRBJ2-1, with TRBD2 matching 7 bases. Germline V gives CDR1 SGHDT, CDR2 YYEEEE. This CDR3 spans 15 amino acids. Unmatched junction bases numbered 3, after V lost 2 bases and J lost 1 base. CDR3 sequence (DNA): TGTGCCAGCAGCTTTGTGCGGGGGTCCTACAATGAGCAGTTCTTC. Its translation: CASSFVRGSYNEQFF. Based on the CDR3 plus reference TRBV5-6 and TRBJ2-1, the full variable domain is DAGVTQSPTHLIKTRGQQVTLRCSPKSGHDTVSWYQQALGQGPQFIFQYYEEEERQRGNFPDRFSGHQFPNYSSELNVNALLLGDSALYLCASSFVRGSYNEQFFGPGTRLTVL.

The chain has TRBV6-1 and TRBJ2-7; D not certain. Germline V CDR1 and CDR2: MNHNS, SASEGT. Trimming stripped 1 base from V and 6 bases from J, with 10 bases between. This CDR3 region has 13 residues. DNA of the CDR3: TGTGCCAGCAGTGAAGTCCAGGCAAGCGAGCAGTACTTC. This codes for CASSEVQASEQYF.

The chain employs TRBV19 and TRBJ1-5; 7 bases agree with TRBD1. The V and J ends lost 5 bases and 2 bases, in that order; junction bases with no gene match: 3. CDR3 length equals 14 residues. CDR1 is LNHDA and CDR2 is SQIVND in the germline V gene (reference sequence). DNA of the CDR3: TGTGCCAGTAGTCCCGGGACAGGCAATCAGCCCCAGCATTTT. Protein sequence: CASSPGTGNQPQHF. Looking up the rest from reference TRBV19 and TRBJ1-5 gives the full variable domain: DGGITQSPKYLFRKEGQNVTLSCEQNLNHDAMYWYRQDPGQGLRLIYYSQIVNDFQKGDIAEGYSVSREKKESFPLTVTSAQKNPTAFYLCASSPGTGNQPQHFGDGTRLSIL.

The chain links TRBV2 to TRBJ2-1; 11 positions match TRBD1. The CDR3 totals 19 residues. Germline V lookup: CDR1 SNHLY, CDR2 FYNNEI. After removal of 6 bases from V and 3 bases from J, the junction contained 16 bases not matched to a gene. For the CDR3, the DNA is TGTGCCAGCAGCACGCGGGACAGGGGGGCCGAGGCATACTACAATGAGCAGTTCTTC. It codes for CASSTRDRGAEAYYNEQFF.

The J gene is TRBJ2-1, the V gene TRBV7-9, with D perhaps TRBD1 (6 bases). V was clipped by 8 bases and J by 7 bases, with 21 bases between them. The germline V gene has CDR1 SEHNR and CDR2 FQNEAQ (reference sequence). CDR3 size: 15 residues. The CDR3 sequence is CASAPGVGEYNEQFF. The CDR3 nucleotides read TGTGCCAGCGCCCCAGGGGTGGGGGAATATAATGAGCAGTTCTTC.

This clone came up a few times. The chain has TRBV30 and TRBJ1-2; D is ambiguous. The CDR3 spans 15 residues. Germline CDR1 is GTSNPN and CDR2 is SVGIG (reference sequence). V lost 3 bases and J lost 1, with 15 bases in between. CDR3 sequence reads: CAWRLGGMHNYGYTF. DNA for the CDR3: TGTGCCTGGAGGCTCGGAGGAATGCATAACTATGGCTACACCTTC.

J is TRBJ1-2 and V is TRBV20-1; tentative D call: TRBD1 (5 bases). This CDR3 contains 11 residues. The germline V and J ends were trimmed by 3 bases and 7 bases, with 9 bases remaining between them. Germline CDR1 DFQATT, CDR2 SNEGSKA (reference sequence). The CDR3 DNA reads TGCAGTGCTAGTGGGGGGACTGGCTACACCTTC. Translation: CSASGGTGYTF.

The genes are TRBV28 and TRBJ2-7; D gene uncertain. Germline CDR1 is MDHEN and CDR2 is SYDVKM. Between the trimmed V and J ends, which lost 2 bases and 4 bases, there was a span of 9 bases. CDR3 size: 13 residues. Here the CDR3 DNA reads TGTGCCAGCAGTTTAGGACCTGGGTACGAGCAGTACTTC. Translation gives CASSLGPGYEQYF.

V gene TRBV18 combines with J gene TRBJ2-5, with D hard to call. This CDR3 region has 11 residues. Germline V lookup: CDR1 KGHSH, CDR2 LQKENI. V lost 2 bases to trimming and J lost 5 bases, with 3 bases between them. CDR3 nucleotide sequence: TGTGCCAGCTCACCATTGGAGACCCAGTACTTC. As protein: CASSPLETQYF.

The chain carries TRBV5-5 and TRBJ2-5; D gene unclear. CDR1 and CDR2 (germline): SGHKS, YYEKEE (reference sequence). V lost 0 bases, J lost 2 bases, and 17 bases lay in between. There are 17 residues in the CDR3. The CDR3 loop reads CASSLASVQSRQETQYF. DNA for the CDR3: TGTGCCAGCAGCTTGGCCTCGGTCCAATCCCGACAAGAGACCCAGTACTTC.

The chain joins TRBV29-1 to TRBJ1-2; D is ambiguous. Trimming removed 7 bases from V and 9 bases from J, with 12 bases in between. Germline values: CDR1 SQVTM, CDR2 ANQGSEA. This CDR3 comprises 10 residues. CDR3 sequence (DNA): TGCAGCGCCTCAGACCGGAGCTACACCTTC. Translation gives CSASDRSYTF.

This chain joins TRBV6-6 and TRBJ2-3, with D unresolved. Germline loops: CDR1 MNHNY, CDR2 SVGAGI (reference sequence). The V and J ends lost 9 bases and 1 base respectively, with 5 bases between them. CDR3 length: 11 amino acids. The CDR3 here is CASLRTDTQYF. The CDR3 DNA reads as TGTGCCAGTCTTCGCACAGATACGCAGTATTTT.

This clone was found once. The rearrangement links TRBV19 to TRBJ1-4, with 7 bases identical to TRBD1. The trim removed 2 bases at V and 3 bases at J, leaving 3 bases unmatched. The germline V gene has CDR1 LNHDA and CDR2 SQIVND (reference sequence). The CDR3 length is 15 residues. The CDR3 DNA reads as TGTGCCAGTAGTATACGGGACAGACCTAATGAAAAACTGTTTTTT. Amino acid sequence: CASSIRDRPNEKLFF.

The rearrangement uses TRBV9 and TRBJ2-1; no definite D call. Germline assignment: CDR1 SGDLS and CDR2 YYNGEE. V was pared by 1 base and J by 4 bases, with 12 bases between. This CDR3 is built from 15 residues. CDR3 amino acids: CASSVTIQMYNEQFF. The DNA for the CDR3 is TGTGCCAGCAGCGTAACGATACAGATGTACAATGAGCAGTTCTTC.

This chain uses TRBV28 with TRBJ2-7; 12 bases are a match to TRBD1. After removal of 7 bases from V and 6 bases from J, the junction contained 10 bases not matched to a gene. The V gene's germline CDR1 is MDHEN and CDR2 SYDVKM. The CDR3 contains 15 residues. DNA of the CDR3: TGTGCCAGCACCCTAGGCGGGACAGGGGGCGTCGAGCAGTACTTC. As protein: CASTLGGTGGVEQYF.

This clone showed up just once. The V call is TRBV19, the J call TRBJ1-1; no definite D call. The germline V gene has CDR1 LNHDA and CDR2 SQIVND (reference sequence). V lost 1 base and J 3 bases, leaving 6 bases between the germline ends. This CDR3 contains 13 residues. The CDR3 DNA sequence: TGTGCCAGTAGTATAGCCGGGGACACTGAAGCTTTCTTT. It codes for CASSIAGDTEAFF.

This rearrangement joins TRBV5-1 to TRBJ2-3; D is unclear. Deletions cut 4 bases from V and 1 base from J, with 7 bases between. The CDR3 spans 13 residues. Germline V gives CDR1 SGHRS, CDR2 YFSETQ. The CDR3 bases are TGCGCCAGCAGCGCCCAAGGCACAGATACGCAGTATTTT. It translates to CASSAQGTDTQYF.

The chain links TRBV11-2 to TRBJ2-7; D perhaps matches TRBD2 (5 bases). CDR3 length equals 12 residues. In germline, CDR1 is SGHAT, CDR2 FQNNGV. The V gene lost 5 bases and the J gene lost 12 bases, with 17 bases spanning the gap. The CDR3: CASSDSGILGYF. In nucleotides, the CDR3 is TGTGCCAGCAGCGACTCCGGGATTTTAGGGTACTTC.

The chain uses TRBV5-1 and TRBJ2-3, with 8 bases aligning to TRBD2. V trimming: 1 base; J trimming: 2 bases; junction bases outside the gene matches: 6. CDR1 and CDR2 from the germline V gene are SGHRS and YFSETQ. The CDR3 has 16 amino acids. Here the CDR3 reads CASSLNAREATDTQYF. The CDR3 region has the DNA TGCGCCAGCAGCTTGAACGCGCGGGAGGCCACAGATACGCAGTATTTT.

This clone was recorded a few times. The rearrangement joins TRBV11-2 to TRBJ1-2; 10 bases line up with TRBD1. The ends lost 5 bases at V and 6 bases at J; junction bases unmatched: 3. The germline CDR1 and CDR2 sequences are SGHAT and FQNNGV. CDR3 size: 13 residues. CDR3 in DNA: TGTGCCAGCAGCGGGACAGGGGCGAATGGCTACACCTTC. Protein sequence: CASSGTGANGYTF.